The clone carrying this T cell receptor beta chain was seen only a few times. The antigen remains unidentified. CDR3 size: 17 residues. V lost 0 bases, J lost 5 bases, and 13 bases stayed unmatched. Germline loops: CDR1 DFQATT, CDR2 SNEGSKA (reference sequence). The sample comes from a study of CD8 T cells in ankylosing spondylitis. General observations from the study: A subset of motif variants has previously been described in the synovial fluid and blood of reactive arthritis. Fewer than 10 highly homologous variants made up a TCR beta motif that seemed to typify ankylosing spondylitis blood.

In making TCR beta libraries, quantitative 5'-RACE with molecular barcodes was used. TCRdb processed the 5' RACE reads anew with MiXCR; each CDR3 protein has one entry. This sample has 500,000 to 550,000 distinct CDR3 sequences; about an eighth occur once, and the top ten carry approximately 7%. The chain uses TRBV20-1 and TRBJ2-5, with 9 bases matching TRBD2. The sample consisted of blood, either unsorted or a sorted T cell fraction (not recorded which). The TCR sequence derives from a male donor with ankylosing spondylitis. CDR3 residues: CSARDRRLAGARETQYF. As DNA, the CDR3 is TGCAGTGCTAGAGATCGGAGATTAGCGGGAGCCCGCGAGACCCAGTACTTC.